Only a few counts were recorded for the clone carrying this TCR beta chain. This entry belongs to a study of human T cells and chemical hapten exposure. The CDR3 spans 16 residues. Trimming shortened V by 0 bases and J by 6 bases, and 15 bases separated the two germline ends. Per germline, CDR1 SGHVS and CDR2 FQNEAQ. MiXCR, applied by TCRdb to the RACE reads, yields one record per CDR3 protein. The table shows roughly 200,000 distinct CDR3 sequences, with around 25% occurring only once. Indicated time point: patch test 3, about 24 weeks after DPC sensitization. Treatment specified: therapeutic diphenylcyclopropenone sensitization with weekly scalp DPC.

The V and J genes are TRBV7-8 and TRBJ1-5, with unresolved D. The input for sequencing was whole blood, taken in connection with sensitization to the hapten diphenylcyclopropenone (DPC). This clonotype was obtained from a woman aged 40-49 years with alopecia areata. Some clones in this sample may be carry-over from other donors' samples. CDR3 coding DNA: TGTGCCAGCAGCTTAGCCCCTTTTGGGGTGAGTCAGCCCCAGCATTTT. This translates into CASSLAPFGVSQPQHF.